These 32 T cell receptor beta chains were sequenced from one sample in a study of blood T cell repertoires in COVID-19. This table comes from immunoSEQ multiplex PCR, and its TCRdb copy is limited to in-frame clones, with some not included. The data contain 40,000 to 55,000 clones, over 75% of them singletons. The sequenced material came from peripheral blood. The source is a human donor in a cohort sampled during active COVID-19.

V is TRBV5-1 and J is TRBJ2-2; D remains ambiguous. The CDR3 spans 13 residues. Per the germline V gene, CDR1 is SGHRS and CDR2 is YFSETQ. The V end was cut by 5 bases, the J end by 7 bases, with 12 bases between. Written as DNA, the CDR3 is TGCGCCAGCAGACCGCCCCAGGTCGGGGAGCTGTTTTTT. Amino acids: CASRPPQVGELFF.

This sequence joins TRBV7-2 and TRBJ2-1, with D uncertain. The CDR3 sequence is 12 residues long. The V end lost 0 bases, the J end lost 9 bases, and 6 bases lay between the germline ends. Germline V gene data show CDR1 as SGHTA and CDR2 as FQGNSA. The CDR3 DNA reads TGTGCCAGCAGCTTAGCGGCAGGTGAGCAGTTCTTC. It codes for CASSLAAGEQFF.

This chain links TRBV5-1 with TRBJ2-7; a possible D gene is TRBD1 (6 bases). This CDR3 is 13 amino acids long. V was cut by 5 bases and J by 3 bases, with 12 bases left in between. Germline values: CDR1 SGHRS, CDR2 YFSETQ. CDR3 residues: CASRGTRVYEQYF. In DNA, the CDR3 is TGCGCCAGCAGGGGGACACGGGTCTACGAGCAGTACTTC.

The table lists this clone with a count of one. The rearrangement uses TRBV5-1 and TRBJ2-7; a possible D gene is TRBD2 (5 bases). Looked up from germline, CDR1 is SGHRS and CDR2 is YFSETQ. The CDR3 sequence is 13 residues long. The ends were cut back, 5 bases at V and 5 bases at J, with 14 bases in the middle. CDR3 DNA sequence: TGCGCCAGCAGGAGAAGCGCGGGCCACGAGCAGTACTTC. Protein product: CASRRSAGHEQYF.

This clone was seen only a few times. The V call is TRBV5-4, the J call TRBJ2-1, with D perhaps TRBD2 (5 bases). The V end lost 1 base, the J end lost 4 bases, and 15 bases lay between the germline ends. Germline-derived CDR1 and CDR2 are SGHNT and YYREEE (reference sequence). The CDR3 is made up of 16 amino acids. As DNA, the CDR3 is TGTGCCAGCAGCTTGTTCGATGGAGGCTATTACAATGAGCAGTTCTTC. Residues: CASSLFDGGYYNEQFF.

This clone was seen only a few times. The limits of the CDR3 on the DNA are not certain, so only TCRdb's listed CDR3 is given. The chain joins TRBV4-1 to TRBJ2-7; the listed D gene, TRBD2, was not tested against the DNA. The CDR3 contains 13 residues when both ends are counted. Germline values: CDR1 MGHRA, CDR2 YSYEKL. CDR3 in amino acids: CASSQVAGGSKYF.

This sequence joins TRBV2 and TRBJ1-2; no clear D gene. V dropped 8 bases and J dropped 8 bases, with 15 bases sitting between them. The length of the CDR3 is 12 residues. Per germline, CDR1 SNHLY and CDR2 FYNNEI. The CDR3 bases are TGTGCCAGCCTGGGCCGGGCGGGCGGCTACACCTTC. This encodes CASLGRAGGYTF.

The J gene is TRBJ2-1, the V gene TRBV24-1; 10 positions match TRBD2. This CDR3 spans 15 amino acids. V was clipped by 4 bases and J by 10 bases; unmatched bases: 9. CDR1 is KGHDR, CDR2 SFDVKD, per germline. The CDR3 sequence is CATSDGGLAHPEQFF. The CDR3 nucleotides read TGTGCCACCAGTGACGGGGGACTAGCGCACCCCGAGCAGTTCTTC.

The chain employs TRBV19 and TRBJ2-2, with 9 bases identical to TRBD1. V gave up 7 bases and J gave up 4 bases; unmatched junction bases: 4. Germline V CDR1 and CDR2: LNHDA, SQIVND (reference sequence). CDR3 length: 14 amino acids. CDR3 DNA sequence: TGTGCCAGTAAGCCGGACAGGGGCACCGGGGAGCTGTTTTTT. Translation gives CASKPDRGTGELFF.

This clone has only a few counts. The chain links TRBV7-4 to TRBJ2-5; 14 bases fit TRBD2. Germline V gene data show CDR1 as SGHVT and CDR2 as SQSDAQ. Trimming removed 1 base from V and 5 bases from J; junction bases left unmatched: 6. CDR3 size: 17 residues. CDR3 in amino acids: CASSLGGLAGAGETQYF. In DNA form, the CDR3 reads TGTGCCAGCAGCTTAGGGGGACTAGCGGGAGCCGGGGAGACCCAGTACTTC. The full variable domain, its missing parts supplied by reference TRBV7-4 and TRBJ2-5, is GAGVSQSPRYKVAKRGRDVALRCDSISGHVTLYWYRQTLGQGSEVLTYSQSDAQRDKSGRPSGRFSAERPERSVSTLKIQRTEQGDSAVYLCASSLGGLAGAGETQYFGPGTRLLVL.

This chain connects TRBV5-1 to TRBJ2-5; TRBD2 matches 8 bases. Germline CDR1 reads SGHRS; CDR2 reads YFSETQ. The CDR3 totals 14 residues. Unmatched junction bases numbered 7, after V lost 4 bases and J lost 5 bases. The DNA for the CDR3 is TGCGCCAGCAGCCTGGGGAGCGGGAGCGAGACCCAGTACTTC. The encoded protein is CASSLGSGSETQYF.

This clone occurred once. The chain recombines TRBV19 with TRBJ2-3, with 8 positions matching TRBD2. The germline gives CDR1 LNHDA, CDR2 SQIVND (reference sequence). The CDR3 is 14 residues long. Trimming took 4 bases from V and 9 from J; bases not matched to a gene: 9. Here the CDR3 reads CASSTREAGVTQYF. CDR3 in DNA: TGTGCCAGTAGTACGAGAGAAGCGGGAGTAACGCAGTATTTT.

This clone was seen a few times. The rearrangement links TRBV4-3 to TRBJ1-2, with TRBD1 matching over 8 bases. V lost 3 bases to trimming and J lost 8 bases; unmatched junction nucleotides: 8. This CDR3 is 14 amino acids long. The V gene's germline CDR1 is LGHNA and CDR2 YSLEER. CDR3 nucleotide sequence: TGCGCCAGCAGCCATACCAGCGGGACAGGCGGCTACACCTTC. Its translation: CASSHTSGTGGYTF.

The CDR3 reads CASSIDYGPNPYEQYF. The DNA for the CDR3 is TGTGCCAGTAGTATAGATTATGGGCCGAACCCCTACGAGCAGTACTTC. The rearrangement joins TRBV19 to TRBJ2-7, with D unclear. CDR1 LNHDA and CDR2 SQIVND come from the germline V gene (reference sequence). This CDR3 has 16 residues. Trimming cost V 0 bases and J 2 bases, with 14 bases left between them.

The chain joins TRBV7-3 to TRBJ2-3; 8 bases align to TRBD2. Losses at the gene ends were 5 bases for V and 2 bases for J; bases not matched to a gene: 6. The CDR3 totals 15 residues. The germline CDR1 and CDR2 sequences are SGHTA and FQGTGA. The DNA of the CDR3 is TGTGCCAGCAGCCCACCGGGGGGGGACACAGATACGCAGTATTTT. Amino acids: CASSPPGGDTDTQYF.

The chain has TRBV6-6 and TRBJ2-1; 7 nucleotides align to TRBD1. The CDR3 has 14 amino acids. The V gene end was trimmed by 5 bases and the J gene end by 9 bases; junction bases not matched to a gene: 10. The germline V gene has CDR1 MNHNY and CDR2 SVGAGI (reference sequence). CDR3 coding DNA: TGTGCCAGCAGTGTACAGGGGATGTGGGTTGAGCAGTTCTTC. It codes for CASSVQGMWVEQFF.

The chain links TRBV27 to TRBJ2-3; D is uncertain. The length of the CDR3 is 13 residues. Trimming stripped 6 bases from V and 2 bases from J, with 9 bases between. CDR1 is MNHEY and CDR2 is SMNVEV in the germline V gene (reference sequence). The CDR3 nucleotides read TGTGCCAGCAGACCTACTGACACAGATACGCAGTATTTT. Amino acids: CASRPTDTDTQYF.

The chain joins TRBV5-1 to TRBJ2-1, with 13 bases fitting TRBD2. CDR1 and CDR2 (germline): SGHRS, YFSETQ. The CDR3 consists of 13 residues. V dropped 6 bases and J dropped 7; count of bases not matched to a gene: 1. CDR3 nucleotide sequence: TGCGCCAGCAAACTAGCGGGAGGGAATGAGCAGTTCTTC. Translating it yields CASKLAGGNEQFF.

This chain uses TRBV19 with TRBJ1-2, with 10 bases lining up with TRBD1. The CDR3 consists of 13 residues. V lost 5 bases and J lost 6; bases outside the gene matches: 3. Per the germline V gene, CDR1 is LNHDA and CDR2 is SQIVND (reference sequence). The CDR3 is CASSVGTGDGYTF. As DNA, the CDR3 is TGTGCCAGTAGTGTTGGGACAGGGGATGGCTACACCTTC.

The chain joins TRBV11-3 to TRBJ2-7; the D gene is possibly TRBD2 (5 bases). The CDR3 contains 12 residues. V was pared by 5 bases and J by 5 bases, with 10 bases between. The germline V gene encodes CDR1 SGHNT and CDR2 YENEEA. The CDR3 DNA reads TGTGCCAGCAGCAAGAGGGTCCACGAGCAGTACTTC. Its protein is CASSKRVHEQYF.

Comments on this clone: Other DNA variants within this sample encode the same CDR3. This rearrangement joins TRBV9 to TRBJ2-5, with TRBD2 matching 7 bases. The germline CDR1 and CDR2 sequences are SGDLS and YYNGEE. V was clipped by 0 bases and J by 3 bases; unmatched bases: 2. CDR3 length: 14 residues. This chain's CDR3 is CASSVGLAEETQYF. The CDR3 DNA is TGTGCCAGCAGCGTAGGCCTAGCGGAAGAGACCCAGTACTTC.

The rearrangement uses TRBV9 and TRBJ2-3; 7 nucleotides agree with TRBD2. Germline CDR1 reads SGDLS; CDR2 reads YYNGEE. The CDR3 is 15 residues long. Unmatched junction bases numbered 5, after V lost 4 bases and J lost 0 bases. This CDR3 reads CASSPSGVSTDTQYF. DNA for the CDR3: TGTGCCAGCAGCCCAAGCGGGGTTAGCACAGATACGCAGTATTTT.

This rearrangement joins TRBV28 to TRBJ2-3; TRBD1 matches 9 bases. Germline CDR1 reads MDHEN; CDR2 reads SYDVKM. This CDR3 region has 16 residues. V lost 5 bases and J lost 2; bases outside the gene matches: 8. CDR3 protein: CASSHDRGDYTDTQYF. The CDR3 bases are TGTGCCAGCAGTCACGACAGGGGGGATTACACAGATACGCAGTATTTT. The full variable domain, with the rest looked up from reference TRBV28 and TRBJ2-3, is DVKVTQSSRYLVKRTGEKVFLECVQDMDHENMFWYRQDPGLGLRLIYFSYDVKMKEKGDIPEGYSVSREKKERFSLILESASTNQTSMYLCASSHDRGDYTDTQYFGPGTRLTVL.

J is TRBJ2-1 and V is TRBV11-1, with a tentative D call TRBD2 (7 bases). Germline CDR1 and CDR2: SGHAT and FQDESV (reference sequence). The CDR3 loop spans 15 amino acids. V was cut by 5 bases and J by 4 bases, with 15 bases left in between. The CDR3 region has the DNA TGTGCCAGCAGCCGGAGGGGAGGGGGTTACAATGAGCAGTTCTTC. Residues: CASSRRGGGYNEQFF.

The V gene is TRBV5-1, the J gene TRBJ1-1, with 8 bases matching TRBD1. The junction had 9 bases not matched to a gene; V was cut back by 4 bases and J by 1 base. Germline CDR1 reads SGHRS; CDR2 reads YFSETQ. The CDR3 extends over 16 amino acids. CDR3: CASSLGVTGANTEAFF. The CDR3 DNA is TGCGCCAGCAGCCTGGGCGTGACAGGGGCGAACACTGAAGCTTTCTTT.

V gene TRBV10-2 combines with J gene TRBJ2-3, with 9 bases aligning to TRBD2. Germline lookup yields CDR1 WSHSY and CDR2 SAAADI. J lost 10 bases, V lost 4 bases, and 15 bases had no gene match. This CDR3 has 16 residues. CDR3 sequence: CASSARGASGIKAQYF. The CDR3 DNA reads TGCGCCAGCAGTGCAAGAGGGGCTAGCGGGATCAAGGCGCAGTATTTT.

The CDR3 spells CSVEGGEANGYTF. CDR3 in DNA: TGCAGCGTTGAAGGGGGGGAAGCGAATGGCTACACCTTC. The chain uses TRBV29-1 and TRBJ1-2, with D tentatively TRBD1 (5 bases). Trimming took 1 base from V and 6 from J, leaving 12 bases between them. The CDR3 spans 13 residues. Germline assignment: CDR1 SQVTM and CDR2 ANQGSEA.

The chain recombines TRBV7-2 with TRBJ2-3; 14 nucleotides align to TRBD2. The CDR3 has 15 residues. The V segment lost 5 bases and the J segment 6 bases; nucleotides outside the gene matches: 4. The germline CDR1 and CDR2 sequences are SGHTA and FQGNSA. The CDR3 region has the DNA TGTGCCAGCAGCGCGGGACTAGCGGGAGCGGATACGCAGTATTTT. Translated, it gives CASSAGLAGADTQYF.

The count of this clone is one. The chain has TRBV10-3 and TRBJ2-5, with D hard to call. The CDR3 covers 13 residues. Germline V CDR1 and CDR2: ENHRY, SYGVKD. V lost 0 bases and J lost 7, with 9 bases in between. In nucleotides, the CDR3 is TGTGCCATCAGTGAGTCGGATTCGGGGACCCAGTACTTC. Amino acid sequence: CAISESDSGTQYF.

The chain employs TRBV19 and TRBJ2-1; TRBD2 is a possible D gene (5 bases). The CDR3 sequence is 14 residues long. Germline V gene data show CDR1 as LNHDA and CDR2 as SQIVND (reference sequence). The V end was cut by 3 bases, the J end by 0 bases, with 6 bases between. CDR3 bases: TGTGCCAGTAGTATTGGAGGCTCCTACAATGAGCAGTTCTTC. It specifies CASSIGGSYNEQFF.

V gene TRBV10-2 combines with J gene TRBJ2-1; D might be TRBD1 (6 bases). Trimming removed 0 bases from V and 0 bases from J, with 12 bases in between. The CDR3 loop spans 17 amino acids. The germline V gene encodes CDR1 WSHSY and CDR2 SAAADI. Here the CDR3 DNA reads TGCGCCAGCAGTGAGTCTGGGGGCGGCCCCTCCTACAATGAGCAGTTCTTC. It codes for CASSESGGGPSYNEQFF.

This clone was recorded a few times. J is TRBJ1-5 and V is TRBV5-8; no definite D call. CDR3 length: 15 amino acids. From germline, CDR1 is SGHTS and CDR2 YDEGEE. Trimming took off 3 bases at V and 0 bases at J, with 10 bases between the two ends. DNA of the CDR3: TGTGCCAGCAGCTCGGACGGGATTAGCAATCAGCCCCAGCATTTT. This sequence encodes CASSSDGISNQPQHF.